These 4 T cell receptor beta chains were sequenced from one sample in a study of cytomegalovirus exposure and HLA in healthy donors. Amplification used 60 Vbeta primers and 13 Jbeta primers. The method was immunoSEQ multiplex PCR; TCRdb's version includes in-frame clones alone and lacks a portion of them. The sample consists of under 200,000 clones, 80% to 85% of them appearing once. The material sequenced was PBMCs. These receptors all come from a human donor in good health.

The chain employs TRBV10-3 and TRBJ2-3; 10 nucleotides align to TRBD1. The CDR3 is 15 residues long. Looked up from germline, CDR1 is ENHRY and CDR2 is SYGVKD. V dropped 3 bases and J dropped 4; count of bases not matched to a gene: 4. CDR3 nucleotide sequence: TGTGCCATCAGTGAAAATGGACAGGGGGCAGATACGCAGTATTTT. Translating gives CAISENGQGADTQYF.

As DNA, the CDR3 is TGTGCCAGCTCACCACCCGAGACAGGGGGCGAGACCCAGTACTTC. Amino acid sequence: CASSPPETGGETQYF. The chain employs TRBV18 and TRBJ2-5; 10 bases are a match to TRBD1. CDR3 length: 15 amino acids. Germline lookup yields CDR1 KGHSH and CDR2 LQKENI. Trimming removed 0 bases from V and 5 bases from J; junction bases left unmatched: 3. Full variable domain (missing parts from reference TRBV18 and TRBJ2-5): NAGVMQNPRHLVRRRGQEARLRCSPMKGHSHVYWYRQLPEEGLKFMVYLQKENIIDESGMPKERFSAEFPKEGPSILRIQQVVRGDSAAYFCASSPPETGGETQYFGPGTRLLVL.

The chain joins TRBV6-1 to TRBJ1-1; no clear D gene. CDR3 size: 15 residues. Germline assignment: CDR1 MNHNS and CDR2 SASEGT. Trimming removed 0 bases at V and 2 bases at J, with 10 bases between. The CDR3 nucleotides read TGTGCCAGCAGTGAAGCGCGGGTGGTCAACACTGAAGCTTTCTTT. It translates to CASSEARVVNTEAFF.

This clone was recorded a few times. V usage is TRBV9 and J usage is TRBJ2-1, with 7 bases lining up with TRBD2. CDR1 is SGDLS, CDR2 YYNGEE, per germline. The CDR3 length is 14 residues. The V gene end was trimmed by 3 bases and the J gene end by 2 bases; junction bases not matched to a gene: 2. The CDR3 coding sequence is TGTGCCAGCAGCGCGGGACTAACCTACAATGAGCAGTTCTTC. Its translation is CASSAGLTYNEQFF.